What follows are 26 T cell receptor beta chains derived from one specimen sequenced in a study of blood T cell repertoires in COVID-19. TCRdb's copy holds only in-frame clones and misses some; the assay was immunoSEQ multiplex PCR. The data contain fewer than 75,000 clones, over 80% of them seen just once; the ten biggest clones take up just over 8%. The source material was peripheral blood. The origin of the receptors is a man aged 50 to 59 with active COVID-19.

The CDR3 nucleotides read TGTGCCAGCAGCCAACAGGGTCCTGGCTACACCTTC. This gives the protein CASSQQGPGYTF. The rearrangement joins TRBV28 to TRBJ1-2, with D possibly TRBD1 on 6 matching bases. The CDR3 has 12 amino acids. Looked up from germline, CDR1 is MDHEN and CDR2 is SYDVKM. V was pared by 6 bases and J by 7 bases, with 12 bases between.

The chain joins TRBV5-1 to TRBJ2-7, with 9 bases that match TRBD1. V lost 4 bases to trimming and J lost 4 bases; unmatched junction nucleotides: 3. Germline V gene data show CDR1 as SGHRS and CDR2 as YFSETQ. The CDR3 spans 13 residues. The CDR3 coding sequence is TGCGCCAGCAGCAACGGACAGGGGTACGAGCAGTACTTC. It is translated as CASSNGQGYEQYF.

This CDR3 is CASSQERSSYNSPLHF. The CDR3 DNA reads TGTGCCAGCAGCCAAGAGCGTAGCTCCTATAATTCACCCCTCCACTTT. The V and J genes are TRBV3-1 (or the pseudogene TRBV3-2) and TRBJ1-6, with unresolved D. Germline loops: CDR1 LGHDT, CDR2 YNNKEL (reference sequence). Trimming removed 0 bases at V and 0 bases at J, with 6 bases between. This CDR3 spans 16 amino acids.

The CDR3 nucleotides are TGTGCCAGCAGCGTATATGGGGGGAATGAGCAGTTCTTC. Residues: CASSVYGGNEQFF. This chain connects TRBV9 to TRBJ2-1; the D gene is possibly TRBD2 (6 bases). Germline CDR1 SGDLS, CDR2 YYNGEE. V shed 1 base and J shed 7 bases, with 9 bases lying between them. The CDR3 is 13 amino acids.

V is TRBV6-5 and J is TRBJ2-7; no firm D call. The V end was cut by 3 bases, the J end by 5 bases, with 11 bases between. Germline V lookup: CDR1 MNHEY, CDR2 SVGAGI. CDR3 size: 13 residues. Written as DNA, the CDR3 is TGTGCCAGCAGTTATCCCCCCCTCGACGAGCAGTACTTC. Translated: CASSYPPLDEQYF.

The rearrangement links TRBV19 to TRBJ2-3; a weak D match, TRBD1 (5 bases). The CDR3 covers 15 residues. Trimming removed 5 bases at V and 1 base at J, with 13 bases between. The germline V gene has CDR1 LNHDA and CDR2 SQIVND (reference sequence). CDR3 protein: CASSSRVIGTDTQYF. The CDR3 DNA follows: TGTGCCAGTAGTTCCAGGGTAATAGGCACAGATACGCAGTATTTT.

V usage is TRBV30 and J usage is TRBJ2-1; 9 bases match TRBD2. The CDR3 is 16 amino acids. J was trimmed by 3 bases and V by 2 bases; bases with no gene match: 8. Germline V gives CDR1 GTSNPN, CDR2 SVGIG (reference sequence). CDR3 nucleotides: TGTGCCTGGAGTAGGGAGGGTAGCGGGGGCTACAATGAGCAGTTCTTC. Protein sequence: CAWSREGSGGYNEQFF. The variable domain in full, completed from reference TRBV30 and TRBJ2-1, reads SQTIHQWPATLVQPVGSPLSLECTVEGTSNPNLYWYRQAAGRGLQLLFYSVGIGQISSEVPQNLSASRPQDRQFILSSKKLLLSDSGFYLCAWSREGSGGYNEQFFGPGTRLTVL.

The chain combines TRBV5-6 with TRBJ1-2; 9 nucleotides match TRBD1. Germline V gene data show CDR1 as SGHDT and CDR2 as YYEEEE. Trimming cost V 4 bases and J 2 bases; bases outside gene matches: 3. This CDR3 is 14 amino acids long. CDR3 sequence reads: CASSRTGENYGYTF. CDR3 nucleotides: TGTGCCAGCAGCAGGACAGGGGAGAACTATGGCTACACCTTC.

The chain is built from TRBV5-4 and TRBJ2-3; D might be TRBD2 (6 bases). Germline CDR1 reads SGHNT; CDR2 reads YYREEE (reference sequence). V lost 4 bases, J lost 0 bases, and 15 bases lay in between. The CDR3 spans 16 residues. The CDR3 nucleotides are TGTGCCAGCAGCCCCCTCTTGGGACTTAGCACAGATACGCAGTATTTT. Amino acids: CASSPLLGLSTDTQYF.

The chain uses TRBV9 and TRBJ2-1, with 11 bases identical to TRBD2. V lost 4 bases to trimming and J lost 4 bases; unmatched junction nucleotides: 4. This CDR3 comprises 15 residues. In germline, CDR1 is SGDLS, CDR2 YYNGEE. The CDR3 region is CASSPSSGGYNEQFF. CDR3 nucleotide sequence: TGTGCCAGCAGCCCCTCTAGCGGGGGGTACAATGAGCAGTTCTTC. Drawing the rest from reference TRBV9 and TRBJ2-1, the complete variable domain is DSGVTQTPKHLITATGQRVTLRCSPRSGDLSVYWYQQSLDQGLQFLIQYYNGEERAKGNILERFSAQQFPDLHSELNLSSLELGDSALYFCASSPSSGGYNEQFFGPGTRLTVL.

The V and J genes are TRBV28 and TRBJ1-5, with TRBD1 as a possible D gene (5 bases). Trimming cost V 1 base and J 7 bases, with 8 bases left between them. The CDR3 spans 13 residues. Germline-derived CDR1 and CDR2 are MDHEN and SYDVKM. The CDR3 here is CASSLFGGQPQHF. The CDR3 DNA sequence: TGTGCCAGCAGTTTATTCGGGGGACAGCCCCAGCATTTT.

J is TRBJ2-7 and V is TRBV6-5; 7 bases are a match to TRBD1. Trimming at V came to 6 bases and at J to 3 bases, leaving 8 bases not matched to a gene. This CDR3 contains 14 residues. The germline V gene encodes CDR1 MNHEY and CDR2 SVGAGI. The CDR3 protein is CASRSVAGGYEQYF. The CDR3 bases are TGTGCCAGCAGATCGGTTGCAGGGGGCTACGAGCAGTACTTC.

The chain uses TRBV24-1 and TRBJ2-2, with TRBD1 matching 10 bases. Germline V gives CDR1 KGHDR, CDR2 SFDVKD. This CDR3 contains 14 residues. V trimming: 5 bases; J trimming: 4 bases; junction bases outside the gene matches: 0. The CDR3, as DNA: TGTGCCACCAGTGGACAGGGGGCCACCGGGGAGCTGTTTTTT. Translating it yields CATSGQGATGELFF.

This clone was seen once. V is TRBV27 and J is TRBJ2-3; tentative D call: TRBD2 (5 bases). The germline V gene has CDR1 MNHEY and CDR2 SMNVEV (reference sequence). V was cut by 5 bases and J by 2 bases, with 20 bases left in between. CDR3 length: 17 amino acids. The CDR3 region is CASSAKFAGTPTDTQYF. As DNA, the CDR3 is TGTGCCAGCAGTGCCAAATTTGCGGGTACACCCACAGATACGCAGTATTTT.

This clone was seen only a few times. The chain uses TRBV7-3 and TRBJ2-2, with a weak D call TRBD1 (5 bases). CDR1 and CDR2 (germline): SGHTA, FQGTGA. V was pared by 11 bases and J by 0 bases, with 13 bases between. The CDR3 loop spans 14 amino acids. The CDR3 DNA reads as TGTGCCTACCACAGGTACTCGAACACCGGGGAGCTGTTTTTT. It encodes CAYHRYSNTGELFF.

The chain joins TRBV6-5 to TRBJ1-6, with 9 positions matching TRBD1. The trim removed 5 bases at V and 8 bases at J, leaving 4 bases unmatched. From germline, CDR1 is MNHEY and CDR2 SVGAGI. The CDR3 covers 14 residues. CDR3 in DNA: TGTGCCAGCAGTCACAGGGGGCGAGATTCACCCCTCCACTTT. As protein: CASSHRGRDSPLHF.

The chain carries TRBV19 and TRBJ2-1, with D unclear. The length of the CDR3 is 12 residues. Germline V lookup: CDR1 LNHDA, CDR2 SQIVND (reference sequence). Trimming left V 4 bases short and J 3 bases short, with 4 bases between. The CDR3 DNA is TGTGCCAGTAGTAGTAACTACAATGAGCAGTTCTTC. As protein: CASSSNYNEQFF.

The rearrangement links TRBV6-5 to TRBJ2-3; 7 positions match TRBD2. J gave up 0 bases and V 5 bases, and 2 bases lay outside the gene matches. The CDR3 is 14 residues long. From germline, CDR1 is MNHEY and CDR2 SVGAGI. The CDR3 DNA reads as TGTGCCAGCAGTCAGACTAGCAGCACAGATACGCAGTATTTT. Protein: CASSQTSSTDTQYF.

The chain combines TRBV24-1 with TRBJ2-2; TRBD1 matches at 9 bases. Per germline, CDR1 KGHDR and CDR2 SFDVKD. There are 14 residues in the CDR3. Germline trimming cut 7 bases from V and 2 bases from J; bases unmatched to any gene: 1. CDR3 protein: CATRGQGNTGELFF. CDR3 coding DNA: TGTGCCACCAGGGGACAGGGCAACACCGGGGAGCTGTTTTTT.

The chain has TRBV3-1 (or the pseudogene TRBV3-2) and TRBJ2-6, with D possibly being TRBD2 (7 bases). The CDR3 covers 13 residues. The germline V gene encodes CDR1 LGHDT and CDR2 YNNKEL (reference sequence). V dropped 4 bases and J dropped 11 bases, with 12 bases sitting between them. The CDR3 DNA follows: TGTGCCAGCAGCCTTCGGGGGGCGGACGTCCTGACTTTC. As protein: CASSLRGADVLTF.

The V and J genes are TRBV6-5 and TRBJ1-2; the match to TRBD1 covers 9 bases. With 7 bases clipped from V and 5 bases from J, the junction kept 8 bases outside the gene matches. CDR1 MNHEY and CDR2 SVGAGI come from the germline V gene. The CDR3 sequence is 14 residues long. The DNA of the CDR3 is TGTGCCAGCATTAGAACAGGGGGCGAGTATGGCTACACCTTC. Amino acid sequence: CASIRTGGEYGYTF.

This chain uses TRBV9 with TRBJ2-1; 12 nucleotides line up with TRBD2. The CDR3 runs 16 residues. The junction had 5 bases not matched to a gene; V was cut back by 3 bases and J by 4 bases. Germline values: CDR1 SGDLS, CDR2 YYNGEE. The CDR3: CASSDRLAGAYNEQFF. The CDR3 nucleotides are TGTGCCAGCAGCGACAGACTAGCGGGAGCGTACAATGAGCAGTTCTTC.

V gene TRBV4-1 combines with J gene TRBJ2-1, with TRBD2 matching over 9 bases. From germline, CDR1 is MGHRA and CDR2 YSYEKL. The trim removed 4 bases at V and 6 bases at J, leaving 22 bases unmatched. This CDR3 is built from 20 residues. CDR3 sequence (DNA): TGCGCCAGCAGCCTCGGACGGCTAGCGGGACCCCTTAACCTCCGCAATGAGCAGTTCTTC. It encodes CASSLGRLAGPLNLRNEQFF.

The chain couples TRBV10-3 to TRBJ1-5; a possible D gene is TRBD1 (5 bases). Looked up from germline, CDR1 is ENHRY and CDR2 is SYGVKD. The CDR3 contains 17 residues. V dropped 0 bases and J dropped 0 bases, with 12 bases sitting between them. The CDR3 bases are TGTGCCATCAGTGAGTCGGGGCAGGGCTATAGCAATCAGCCCCAGCATTTT. It codes for CAISESGQGYSNQPQHF.

CDR3 in amino acids: CASSRRGQGETDTQYF. The CDR3, as DNA: TGTGCCAGCAGTCGAAGGGGACAGGGAGAGACAGATACGCAGTATTTT. V is TRBV6-6 and J is TRBJ2-3; 9 positions match TRBD1. Germline V lookup: CDR1 MNHNY, CDR2 SVGAGI (reference sequence). With 5 bases clipped from V and 3 bases from J, the junction kept 9 bases outside the gene matches. This CDR3 contains 16 residues.

V is TRBV27 and J is TRBJ2-6; 8 nucleotides align to TRBD1. After removal of 5 bases from V and 0 bases from J, the junction contained 6 bases not matched to a gene. This CDR3 is built from 17 residues. Germline V gene sequence: CDR1 MNHEY, CDR2 SMNVEV (reference sequence). The CDR3 DNA sequence: TGTGCCAGCAGTATTTCGCAGGGGGCCTCTGGGGCCAACGTCCTGACTTTC. Its translation is CASSISQGASGANVLTF. Drawing the rest from reference TRBV27 and TRBJ2-6, the complete variable domain is EAQVTQNPRYLITVTGKKLTVTCSQNMNHEYMSWYRQDPGLGLRQIYYSMNVEVTDKGDVPEGYKVSRKEKRNFPLILESPSPNQTSLYFCASSISQGASGANVLTFGAGSRLTVL.